Listed below are T cell receptor beta chains from one sample, sequenced in a study of identifying expanded T cells in peripheral blood. Assay used: immunoSEQ multiplex PCR; TCRdb lists only in-frame clones, some missing. The repertoire holds tens of thousands of clones, 70% to 90% seen once, with just under 4.5% in the top ten. The sequenced material came from blood. These receptors all stem from a person aged 18 to 70 in good health. Each CDR3 is given with its conserved first and last residue. A D gene is named only where the DNA matches it firmly. Clone size is shown for a subset of rows, as once, few, many or a class of expanded clone.

V gene	CDR3 length	J gene	D gene	clone size	CDR3 DNA	CDR3 protein
TRBV7-8	16	TRBJ1-1	TRBD1	-	TGTGCCAGCAGCTCGGTGGGAGGGGGCCTGAACACTGAAGCTTTCTTT	CASSSVGGGLNTEAFF
TRBV5-1	13	TRBJ1-2	-	once	TGCGCCAGCACTCCGGGATTTGAGGATGGCTACACCTTC	CASTPGFEDGYTF
TRBV9	15	TRBJ2-1	-	-	TGTGCCAGCAGCCCCCGGGGGGACACCTACAATGAGCAGTTCTTC	CASSPRGDTYNEQFF
TRBV4-1	16	TRBJ1-2	-	once	TGCGCCAGCAGCCAAGATCAGGGGATAGCTCTCTATGGCTACACCTTC	CASSQDQGIALYGYTF
TRBV6-5	15	TRBJ2-3	-	-	TGTGCCAGCAGGCCACAGGGCACTATCACAGATACGCAGTATTTT	CASRPQGTITDTQYF
TRBV5-1	13	TRBJ1-2	-	-	TGCGCCAGCACCGACGACGGGGGCTATGGCTACACCTTC	CASTDDGGYGYTF
TRBV30	13	TRBJ1-1	-	few	TGTGCCTGGGGATGGACGGTGAACACTGAAGCTTTCTTT	CAWGWTVNTEAFF
TRBV29-1	20	TRBJ2-3	-	-	TGCAGCGTTGAATTCTGGCGCAGGGCTGGAGAGGCCCCAAGCACAGATACGCAGTATTTT	CSVEFWRRAGEAPSTDTQYF
TRBV11-2	15	TRBJ1-2	TRBD1	-	TGTGCCAGCAGCGTAGGGACAGCAGGAGTAACAGGCTACACCTTC	CASSVGTAGVTGYTF
TRBV6-1	16	TRBJ2-1	-	few	TGTGCCAGCAGTGAAACGGGGATCTTGAGGTACAATGAGCAGTTCTTC	CASSETGILRYNEQFF
TRBV14	17	TRBJ1-1	-	-	TGTGCCAGCAGCCACGGTCTTTTAGAGGGTTTGAACACTGAAGCTTTCTTT	CASSHGLLEGLNTEAFF
TRBV10-1	17	TRBJ2-1	TRBD2	-	TGCGCCAGCAGTGGACGGGAGGGGACTAGCGGATACAATGAGCAGTTCTTC	CASSGREGTSGYNEQFF
TRBV5-1	14	TRBJ1-1	TRBD1	-	TGCGCCAGCAGCTTAGGACAGGGACGTACTGAAGCTTTCTTT	CASSLGQGRTEAFF
TRBV30	15	TRBJ1-1	-	few	TGTGCCTCGTTTCGAACCCCCACCCCAAGCTTCGGAGCTTTCTTT	CASFRTPTPSFGAFF
TRBV29-1	13	TRBJ1-2	TRBD1	many	TGCAGCGTCACAGACAGGGGGAACTATGGCTACACCTTC	CSVTDRGNYGYTF
TRBV7-9	14	TRBJ2-3	-	-	TGTGCCAGCAGCCCGGGGCTTTACACAGATACGCAGTATTTT	CASSPGLYTDTQYF
TRBV7-2	14	TRBJ2-7	TRBD1	-	TGTGCCAGCAGCTCTAGACAGGGTTCCTACGAGCAGTACTTC	CASSSRQGSYEQYF
TRBV6-5	15	TRBJ2-3	TRBD2	-	TGTGCCAGCGGGCCTAGCGGGGGGGTGGAAGATACGCAGTATTTT	CASGPSGGVEDTQYF
TRBV21-1	17	TRBJ1-1	-	-	TGTGCCAGCAGCAAAGTCGGGGAGGCCGGGGAGAACACTGAAGCTTTCTTT	CASSKVGEAGENTEAFF
TRBV5-1	14	TRBJ2-7	TRBD1	once	TGCGCCAGCAGCTGGACAGGGGAAGGATACGAGCAGTACTTC	CASSWTGEGYEQYF
TRBV11-2	12	TRBJ2-7	TRBD1	-	TGTGCCAGCAGCTTCGTTACAGGGGGAATATACTTC	CASSFVTGGIYF
TRBV6-1	14	TRBJ2-5	-	-	TGTGCCAGCACCCACATCGTCTACCAAGAGACCCAGTACTTC	CASTHIVYQETQYF
TRBV6-1	15	TRBJ1-5	TRBD1	once	TGTGCCAGCAGTTGGACAGGGGGCCTTATGGGACCCCAGCATTTT	CASSWTGGLMGPQHF
TRBV29-1	14	TRBJ1-1	-	-	TGCAGCGTTGCGGGCCGACAGTCGCGCACTGAAGCTTTCTTT	CSVAGRQSRTEAFF
TRBV7-9	11	TRBJ2-2	-	once	TGTGCCAGCAGCTTACGAGGGGAGCTGTTTTTT	CASSLRGELFF
TRBV4-2	15	TRBJ1-2	-	once	TGTGCCAGCAGCCAAGGCCCGGGAGTTAACTATGGCTACACCTTC	CASSQGPGVNYGYTF
TRBV18	17	TRBJ2-3	TRBD1	-	TGTGCCAGCTCCGGACAGGGCCCCGGTGCTAGCACAGATACGCAGTATTTT	CASSGQGPGASTDTQYF
TRBV9	14	TRBJ2-3	-	-	TGTGCCAGCAGCGCAACGGGATACACAGATACGCAGTATTTT	CASSATGYTDTQYF
TRBV5-1	17	TRBJ1-3	-	-	TGCGCCAGCAGCTTGGCCTCGGCGGGTAACTCTGGAAACACCATATATTTT	CASSLASAGNSGNTIYF
TRBV18	14	TRBJ1-5	-	-	TGTGCCAGCTCCGAGCAGAGTAGCAATCAGCCCCAGCATTTT	CASSEQSSNQPQHF
TRBV9	17	TRBJ1-3	TRBD1	-	TGTGCCAGCAGCCCGCACCTCCGGGACAGCTCTGGAAACACCATATATTTT	CASSPHLRDSSGNTIYF